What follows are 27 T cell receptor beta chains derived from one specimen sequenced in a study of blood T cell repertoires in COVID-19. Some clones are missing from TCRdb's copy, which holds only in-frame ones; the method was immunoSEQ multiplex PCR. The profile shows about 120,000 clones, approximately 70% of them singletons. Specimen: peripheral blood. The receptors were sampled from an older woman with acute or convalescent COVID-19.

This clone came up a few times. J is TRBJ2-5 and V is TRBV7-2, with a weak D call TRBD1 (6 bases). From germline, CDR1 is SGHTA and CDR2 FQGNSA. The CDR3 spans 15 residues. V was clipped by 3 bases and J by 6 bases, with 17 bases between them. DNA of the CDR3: TGTGCCAGCAGCTTCGGACAGCGCCTAGGGAAGACCCAGTACTTC. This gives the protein CASSFGQRLGKTQYF. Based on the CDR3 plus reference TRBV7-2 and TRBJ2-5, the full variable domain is GAGVSQSPSNKVTEKGKDVELRCDPISGHTALYWYRQSLGQGLEFLIYFQGNSAPDKSGLPSDRFSAERTGGSVSTLTIQRTQQEDSAVYLCASSFGQRLGKTQYFGPGTRLLVL.

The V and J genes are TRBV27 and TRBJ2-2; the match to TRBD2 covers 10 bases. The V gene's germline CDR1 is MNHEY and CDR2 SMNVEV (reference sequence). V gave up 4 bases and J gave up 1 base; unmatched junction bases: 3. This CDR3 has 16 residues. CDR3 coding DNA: TGTGCCAGCAGTTCCCGACTAGCGGGGAACACCGGGGAGCTGTTTTTT. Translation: CASSSRLAGNTGELFF.

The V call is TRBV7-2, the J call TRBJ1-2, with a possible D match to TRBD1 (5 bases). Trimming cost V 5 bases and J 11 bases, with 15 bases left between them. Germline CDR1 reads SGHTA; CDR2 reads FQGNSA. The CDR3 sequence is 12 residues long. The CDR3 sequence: CASSQDRIGYTF. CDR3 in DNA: TGTGCCAGCAGCCAAGACAGAATAGGTTACACCTTC.

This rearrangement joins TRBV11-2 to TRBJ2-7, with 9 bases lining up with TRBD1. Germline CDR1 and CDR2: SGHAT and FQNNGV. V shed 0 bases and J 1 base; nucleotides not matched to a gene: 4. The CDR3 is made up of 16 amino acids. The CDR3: CASSLDAGTGSYEQYF. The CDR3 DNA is TGTGCCAGCAGCTTAGACGCCGGGACAGGGTCCTACGAGCAGTACTTC.

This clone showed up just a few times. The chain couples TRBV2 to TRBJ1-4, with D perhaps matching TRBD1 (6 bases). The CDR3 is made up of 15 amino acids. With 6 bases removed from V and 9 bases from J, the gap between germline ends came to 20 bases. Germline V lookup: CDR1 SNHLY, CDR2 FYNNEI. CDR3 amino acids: CASSGGGGGAQKLFF. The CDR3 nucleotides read TGTGCCAGCAGCGGAGGAGGGGGGGGTGCTCAAAAACTGTTTTTT.

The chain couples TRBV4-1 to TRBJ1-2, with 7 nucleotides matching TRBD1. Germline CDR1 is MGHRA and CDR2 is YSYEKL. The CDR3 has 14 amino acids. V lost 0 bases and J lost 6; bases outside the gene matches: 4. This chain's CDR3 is CASSQDKGADGYTF. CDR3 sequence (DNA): TGCGCCAGCAGCCAAGATAAGGGGGCGGATGGCTACACCTTC.

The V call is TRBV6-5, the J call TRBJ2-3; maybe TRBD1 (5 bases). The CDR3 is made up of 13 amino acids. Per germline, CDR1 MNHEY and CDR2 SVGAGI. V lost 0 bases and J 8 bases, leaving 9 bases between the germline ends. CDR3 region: CASSYSTGGTQYF. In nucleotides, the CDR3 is TGTGCCAGCAGTTACTCAACAGGTGGTACGCAGTATTTT.

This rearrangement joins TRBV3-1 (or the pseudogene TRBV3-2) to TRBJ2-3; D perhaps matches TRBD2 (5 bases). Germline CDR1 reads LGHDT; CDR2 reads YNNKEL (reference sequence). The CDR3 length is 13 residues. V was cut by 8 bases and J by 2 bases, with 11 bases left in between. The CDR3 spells CASGAAFTDTQYF. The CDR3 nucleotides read TGTGCCAGCGGAGCGGCCTTCACAGATACGCAGTATTTT.

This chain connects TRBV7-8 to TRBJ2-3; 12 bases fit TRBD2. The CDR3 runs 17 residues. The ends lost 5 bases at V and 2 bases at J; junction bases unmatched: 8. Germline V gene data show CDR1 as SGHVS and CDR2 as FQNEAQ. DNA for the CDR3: TGTGCCAGCAGCCTGACTCTAGCGGGGGGGCCCACAGATACGCAGTATTTT. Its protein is CASSLTLAGGPTDTQYF.

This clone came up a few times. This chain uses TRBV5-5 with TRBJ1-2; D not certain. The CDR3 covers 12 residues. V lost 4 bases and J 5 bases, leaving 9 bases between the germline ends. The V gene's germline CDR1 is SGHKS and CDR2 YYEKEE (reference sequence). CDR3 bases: TGTGCCAGCAGCCCTACAGTGTATGGCTACACCTTC. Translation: CASSPTVYGYTF.

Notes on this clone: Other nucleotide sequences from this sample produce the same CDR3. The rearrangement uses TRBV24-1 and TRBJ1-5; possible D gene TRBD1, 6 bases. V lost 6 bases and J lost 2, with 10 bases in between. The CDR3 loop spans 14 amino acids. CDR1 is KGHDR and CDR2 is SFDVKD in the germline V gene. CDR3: CATSPDRRNQPQHF. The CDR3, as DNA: TGTGCCACCAGTCCGGACAGACGCAATCAGCCCCAGCATTTT.

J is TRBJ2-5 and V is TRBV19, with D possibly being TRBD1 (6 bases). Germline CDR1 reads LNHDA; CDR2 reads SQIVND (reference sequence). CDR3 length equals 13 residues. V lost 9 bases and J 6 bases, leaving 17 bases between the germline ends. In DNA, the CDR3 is TGTGCCAGCGCCCAGGGGATTTCCCAGACCCAGTACTTC. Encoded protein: CASAQGISQTQYF. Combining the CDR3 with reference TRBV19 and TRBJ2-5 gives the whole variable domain DGGITQSPKYLFRKEGQNVTLSCEQNLNHDAMYWYRQDPGQGLRLIYYSQIVNDFQKGDIAEGYSVSREKKESFPLTVTSAQKNPTAFYLCASAQGISQTQYFGPGTRLLVL.

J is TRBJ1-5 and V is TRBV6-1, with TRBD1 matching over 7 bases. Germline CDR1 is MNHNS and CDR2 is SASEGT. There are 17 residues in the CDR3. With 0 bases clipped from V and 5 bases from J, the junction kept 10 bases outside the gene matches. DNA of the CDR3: TGTGCCAGCAGTGAAGCTGGTCGTTGGACAGGAGATCAGCCCCAGCATTTT. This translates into CASSEAGRWTGDQPQHF.

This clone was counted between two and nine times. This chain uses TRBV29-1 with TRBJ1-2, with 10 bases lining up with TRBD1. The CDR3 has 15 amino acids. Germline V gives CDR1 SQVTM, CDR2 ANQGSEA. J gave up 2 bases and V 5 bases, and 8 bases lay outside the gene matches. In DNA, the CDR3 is TGCAGCGTTCGTGGGGGGGACAGGGGCAACTATGGCTACACCTTC. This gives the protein CSVRGGDRGNYGYTF.

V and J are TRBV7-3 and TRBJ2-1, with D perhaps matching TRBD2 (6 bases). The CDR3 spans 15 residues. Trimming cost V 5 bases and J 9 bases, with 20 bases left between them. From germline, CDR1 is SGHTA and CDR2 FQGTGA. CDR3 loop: CASSRQPGTPGEQFF. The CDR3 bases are TGTGCCAGCAGCAGACAACCAGGGACTCCAGGTGAGCAGTTCTTC.

In DNA form, the CDR3 reads TGTGCCAGCAGTGACTCCTGGACAGGGGCCACTGAAGCTTTCTTT. This translates into CASSDSWTGATEAFF. The chain employs TRBV6-4 and TRBJ1-1; the match to TRBD1 covers 9 bases. The CDR3 length is 15 residues. V dropped 0 bases and J dropped 4; count of bases not matched to a gene: 3. The germline gives CDR1 MRHNA, CDR2 SNTAGT.

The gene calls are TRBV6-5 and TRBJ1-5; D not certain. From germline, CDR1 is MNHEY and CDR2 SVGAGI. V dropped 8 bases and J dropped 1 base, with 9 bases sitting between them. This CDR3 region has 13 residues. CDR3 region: CASGHGSNQPQHF. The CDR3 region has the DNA TGTGCCAGCGGTCACGGGAGCAATCAGCCCCAGCATTTT.

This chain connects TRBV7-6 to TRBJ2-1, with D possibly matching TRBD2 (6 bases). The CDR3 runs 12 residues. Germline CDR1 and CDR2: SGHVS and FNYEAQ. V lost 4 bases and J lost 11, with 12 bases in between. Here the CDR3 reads CASSSLAAKQFF. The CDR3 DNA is TGTGCCAGCAGCTCCTTAGCGGCAAAGCAGTTCTTC.

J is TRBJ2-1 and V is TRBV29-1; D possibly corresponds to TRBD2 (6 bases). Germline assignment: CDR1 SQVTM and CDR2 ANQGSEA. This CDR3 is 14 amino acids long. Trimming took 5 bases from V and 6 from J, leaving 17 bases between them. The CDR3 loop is CSVSLSSAVNEQFF. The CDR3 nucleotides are TGCAGCGTTTCGTTGTCTAGCGCGGTCAATGAGCAGTTCTTC.

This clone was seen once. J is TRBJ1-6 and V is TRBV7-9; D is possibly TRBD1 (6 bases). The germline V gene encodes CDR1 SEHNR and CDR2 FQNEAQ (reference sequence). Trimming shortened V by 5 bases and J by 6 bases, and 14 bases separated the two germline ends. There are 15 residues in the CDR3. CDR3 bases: TGTGCCAGCAGCCCGGGACACATTTTTAATTCACCCCTCCACTTT. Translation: CASSPGHIFNSPLHF.

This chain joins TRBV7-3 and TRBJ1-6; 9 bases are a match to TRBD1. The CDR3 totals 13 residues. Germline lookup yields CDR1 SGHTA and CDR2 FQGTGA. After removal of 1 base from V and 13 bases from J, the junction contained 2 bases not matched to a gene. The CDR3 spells CASSLSGTGPLHF. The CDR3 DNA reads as TGTGCCAGCAGCTTAAGTGGGACAGGGCCCCTCCACTTT.

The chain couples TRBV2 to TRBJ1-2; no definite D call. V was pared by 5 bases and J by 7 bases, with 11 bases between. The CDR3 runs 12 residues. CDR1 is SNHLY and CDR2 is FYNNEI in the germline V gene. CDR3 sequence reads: CASSSPPGGYTF. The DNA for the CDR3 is TGTGCCAGCAGTAGTCCCCCCGGTGGCTACACCTTC.

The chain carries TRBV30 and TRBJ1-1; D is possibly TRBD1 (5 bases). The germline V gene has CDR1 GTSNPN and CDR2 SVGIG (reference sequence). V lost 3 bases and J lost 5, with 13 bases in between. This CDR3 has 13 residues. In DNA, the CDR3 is TGTGCCTGGAGACTCCCCGACAGTACTGAAGCTTTCTTT. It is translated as CAWRLPDSTEAFF.

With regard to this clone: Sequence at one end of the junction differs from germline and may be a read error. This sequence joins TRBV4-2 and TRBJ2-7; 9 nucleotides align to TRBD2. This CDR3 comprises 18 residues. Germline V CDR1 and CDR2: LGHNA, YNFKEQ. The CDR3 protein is CPSSHAAGGRGGSYEQYF. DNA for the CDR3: TGTCCCAGCAGCCACGCGGCAGGGGGGCGGGGGGGGTCCTACGAGCAGTACTTC.

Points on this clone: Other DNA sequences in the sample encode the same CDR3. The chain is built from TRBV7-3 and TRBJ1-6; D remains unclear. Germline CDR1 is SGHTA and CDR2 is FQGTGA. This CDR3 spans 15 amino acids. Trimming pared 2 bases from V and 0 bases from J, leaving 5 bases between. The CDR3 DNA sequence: TGTGCCAGCAGCTTAGGCAGCTCCTATAATTCACCCCTCCACTTT. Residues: CASSLGSSYNSPLHF.

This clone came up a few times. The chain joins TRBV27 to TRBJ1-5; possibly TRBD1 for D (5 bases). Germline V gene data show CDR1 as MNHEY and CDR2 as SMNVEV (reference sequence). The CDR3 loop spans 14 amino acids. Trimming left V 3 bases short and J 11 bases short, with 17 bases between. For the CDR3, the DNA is TGTGCCAGCAGTTTCGGGGGATCCCCAAGGGCCCAGCATTTT. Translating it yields CASSFGGSPRAQHF.

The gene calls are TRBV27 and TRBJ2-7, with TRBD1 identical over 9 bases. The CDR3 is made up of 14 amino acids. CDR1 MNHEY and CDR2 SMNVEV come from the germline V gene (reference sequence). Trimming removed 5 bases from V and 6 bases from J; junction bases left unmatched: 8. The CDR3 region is CASSLGQGYGEQYF. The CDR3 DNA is TGTGCCAGCAGTCTAGGACAGGGGTACGGCGAGCAGTACTTC.